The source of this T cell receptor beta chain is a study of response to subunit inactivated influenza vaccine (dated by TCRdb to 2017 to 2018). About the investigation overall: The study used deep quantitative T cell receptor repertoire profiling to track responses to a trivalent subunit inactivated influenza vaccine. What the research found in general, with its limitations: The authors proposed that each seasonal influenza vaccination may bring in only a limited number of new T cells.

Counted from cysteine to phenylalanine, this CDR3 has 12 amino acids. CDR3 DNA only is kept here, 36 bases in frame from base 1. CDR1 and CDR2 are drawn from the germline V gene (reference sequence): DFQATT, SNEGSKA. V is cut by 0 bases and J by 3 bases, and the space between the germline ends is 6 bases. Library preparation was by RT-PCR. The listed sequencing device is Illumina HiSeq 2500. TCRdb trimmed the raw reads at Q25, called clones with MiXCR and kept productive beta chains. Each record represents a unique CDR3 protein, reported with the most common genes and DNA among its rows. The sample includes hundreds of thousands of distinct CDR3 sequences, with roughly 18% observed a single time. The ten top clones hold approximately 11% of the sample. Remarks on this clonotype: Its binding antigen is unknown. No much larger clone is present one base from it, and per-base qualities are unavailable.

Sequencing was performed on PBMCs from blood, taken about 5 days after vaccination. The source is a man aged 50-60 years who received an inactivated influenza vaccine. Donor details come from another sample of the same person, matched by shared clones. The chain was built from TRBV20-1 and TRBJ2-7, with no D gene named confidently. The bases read TGCAGTGCTAGAGATAAGTACTACGAGCAGTACTTC. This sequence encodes CSARDKYYEQYF.